This note documents a single T cell receptor beta chain sequence. These data belong to a study of cytomegalovirus exposure and HLA in healthy donors. Background on the study: Earlier findings included nearly 120 million unique TCR beta sequences obtained from 150 million to 200 million T cells.

PCR employed 60 Vbeta and 13 Jbeta primers. Sequencing used immunoSEQ multiplex PCR; TCRdb keeps in-frame clones, though not all of them. Here the sample spans roughly 90,000 clones, around 82% being singletons. Germline CDR1 SEHNR, CDR2 FQNEAQ (reference sequence). The CDR3 consists of 14 residues. Deletions cut 1 base from V and 2 bases from J, with 8 bases between. The sequencing input was PBMCs. The rearrangement joins TRBV7-9 to TRBJ2-5, with D possibly matching TRBD1 (5 bases). The TCR sequence derives from a man aged 30-40 years in good health and CMV-seropositive. In DNA, the CDR3 is TGTGCCAGCAGCTTAGGACAGAGACAAGAGACCCAGTACTTC. Translation: CASSLGQRQETQYF. The entire variable domain, with the rest obtained from reference TRBV7-9 and TRBJ2-5, is as follows: DTGVSQNPRHKITKRGQNVTFRCDPISEHNRLYWYRQTLGQGPEFLTYFQNEAQLEKSRLLSDRFSAERPKGSFSTLEIQRTEQGDSAMYLCASSLGQRQETQYFGPGTRLLVL.